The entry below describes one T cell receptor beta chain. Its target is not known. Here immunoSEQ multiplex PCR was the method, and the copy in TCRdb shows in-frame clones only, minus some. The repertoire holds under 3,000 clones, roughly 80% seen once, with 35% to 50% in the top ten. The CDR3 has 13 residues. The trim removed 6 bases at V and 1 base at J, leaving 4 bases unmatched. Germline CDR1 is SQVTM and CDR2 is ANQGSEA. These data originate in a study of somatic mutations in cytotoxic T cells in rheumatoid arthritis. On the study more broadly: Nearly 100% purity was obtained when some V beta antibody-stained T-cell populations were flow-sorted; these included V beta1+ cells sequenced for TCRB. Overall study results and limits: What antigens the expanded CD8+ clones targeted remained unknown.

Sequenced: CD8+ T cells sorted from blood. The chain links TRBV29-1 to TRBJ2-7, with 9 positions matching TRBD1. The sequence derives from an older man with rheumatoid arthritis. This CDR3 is CSVRDRVSYEQYF. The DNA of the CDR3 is TGCAGCGTCCGGGACAGGGTTTCCTACGAGCAGTACTTC.